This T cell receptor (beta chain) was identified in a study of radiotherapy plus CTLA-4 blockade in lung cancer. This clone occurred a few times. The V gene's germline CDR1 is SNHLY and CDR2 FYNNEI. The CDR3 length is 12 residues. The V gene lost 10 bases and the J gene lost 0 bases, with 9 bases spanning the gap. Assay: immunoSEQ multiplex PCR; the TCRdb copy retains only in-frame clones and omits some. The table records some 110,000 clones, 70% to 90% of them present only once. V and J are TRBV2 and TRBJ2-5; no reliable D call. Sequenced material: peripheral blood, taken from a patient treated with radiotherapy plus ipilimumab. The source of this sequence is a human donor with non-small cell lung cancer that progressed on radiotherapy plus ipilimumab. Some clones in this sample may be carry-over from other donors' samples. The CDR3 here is CATSEYQETQYF. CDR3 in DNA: TGTGCCACCTCGGAGTACCAAGAGACCCAGTACTTC.